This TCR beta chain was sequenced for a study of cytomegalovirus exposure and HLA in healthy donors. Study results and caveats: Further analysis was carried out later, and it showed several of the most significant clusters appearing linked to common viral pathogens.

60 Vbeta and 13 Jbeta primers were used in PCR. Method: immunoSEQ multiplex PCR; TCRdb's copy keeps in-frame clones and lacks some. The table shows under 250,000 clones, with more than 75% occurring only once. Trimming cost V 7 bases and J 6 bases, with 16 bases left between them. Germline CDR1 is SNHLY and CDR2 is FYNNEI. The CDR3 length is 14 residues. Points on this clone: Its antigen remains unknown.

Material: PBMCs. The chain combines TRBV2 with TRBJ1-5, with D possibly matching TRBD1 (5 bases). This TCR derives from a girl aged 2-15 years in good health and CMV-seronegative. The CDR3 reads CASNKGIIGQPQHF. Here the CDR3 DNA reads TGTGCCAGCAATAAGGGGATAATTGGTCAGCCCCAGCATTTT. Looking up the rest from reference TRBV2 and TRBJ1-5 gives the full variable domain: EPEVTQTPSHQVTQMGQEVILRCVPISNHLYFYWYRQILGQKVEFLVSFYNNEISEKSEIFDDQFSVERPDGSNFTLKIRSTKLEDSAMYFCASNKGIIGQPQHFGDGTRLSIL.